This T cell receptor beta chain was identified in a study of blood T cell repertoires in COVID-19. Study details: Donors in the United States, Italy and Spain gave samples during acute or convalescent COVID-19. Sample material is recorded as cDNA or gDNA derived from T cells, B-cell-depleted T cells, or PBMCs.

As handled by the study authors: Reference gene primer amplification gave nucleated cell count estimates. Sequencing was performed with immunoSEQ multiplex PCR; in TCRdb, only in-frame clones are kept and a portion is missing. V and J calls plus clone size are reproduced from that table; the DNA served to infer D and trimming. The profile shows tens of thousands of clones, 81% of them singletons. CDR3 length: 11 residues. V gave up 3 bases and J gave up 6 bases, with 6 bases separating them. CDR1 MNHNS and CDR2 SASEGT come from the germline V gene. The rearrangement links TRBV6-1 to TRBJ2-7; D perhaps matches TRBD2 (6 bases). This clonotype was sampled from an elderly man with COVID-19, enrolled during active disease. The sequencing sample was made of peripheral blood. CDR3 residues: CASSEGGEQYF. CDR3 coding DNA: TGTGCCAGCAGTGAGGGGGGCGAGCAGTACTTC.